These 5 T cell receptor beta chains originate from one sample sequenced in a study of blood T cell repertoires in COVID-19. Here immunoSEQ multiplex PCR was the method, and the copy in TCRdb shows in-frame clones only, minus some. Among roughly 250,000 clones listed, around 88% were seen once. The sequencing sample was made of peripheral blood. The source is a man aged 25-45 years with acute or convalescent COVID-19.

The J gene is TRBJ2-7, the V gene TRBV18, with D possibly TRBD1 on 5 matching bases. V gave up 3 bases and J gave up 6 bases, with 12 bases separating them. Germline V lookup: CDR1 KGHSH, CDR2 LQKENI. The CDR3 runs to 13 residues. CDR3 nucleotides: TGTGCCAGCTCACCTGGGGCAGCCCCCGAGCAGTACTTC. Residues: CASSPGAAPEQYF.

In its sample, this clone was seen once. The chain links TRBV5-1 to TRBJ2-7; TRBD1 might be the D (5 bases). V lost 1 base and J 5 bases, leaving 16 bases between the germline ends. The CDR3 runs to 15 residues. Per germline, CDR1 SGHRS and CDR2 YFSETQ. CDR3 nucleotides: TGCGCCAGCAGCTTGTGGCAGGGTGTCTCTAACGAGCAGTACTTC. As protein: CASSLWQGVSNEQYF.

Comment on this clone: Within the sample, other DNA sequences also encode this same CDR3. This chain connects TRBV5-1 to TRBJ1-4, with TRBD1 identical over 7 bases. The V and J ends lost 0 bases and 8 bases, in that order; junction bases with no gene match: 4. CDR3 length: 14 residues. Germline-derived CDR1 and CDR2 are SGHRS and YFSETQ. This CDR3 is CASSLGQGGEKLFF. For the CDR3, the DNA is TGCGCCAGCAGCTTGGGACAGGGTGGCGAAAAACTGTTTTTT.

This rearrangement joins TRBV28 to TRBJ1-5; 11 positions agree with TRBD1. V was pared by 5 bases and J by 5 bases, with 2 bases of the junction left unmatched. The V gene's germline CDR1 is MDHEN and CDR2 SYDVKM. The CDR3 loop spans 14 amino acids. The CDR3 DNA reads TGTGCCAGCAGTGGACAGGGGGCGTATCAGCCCCAGCATTTT. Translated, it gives CASSGQGAYQPQHF.

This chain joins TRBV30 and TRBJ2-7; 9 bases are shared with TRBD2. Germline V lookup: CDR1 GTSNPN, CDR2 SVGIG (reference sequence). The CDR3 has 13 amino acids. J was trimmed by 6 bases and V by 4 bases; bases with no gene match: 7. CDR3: CAWTRTSASEQYF. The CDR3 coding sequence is TGTGCCTGGACCCGGACTAGCGCGTCCGAGCAGTACTTC.